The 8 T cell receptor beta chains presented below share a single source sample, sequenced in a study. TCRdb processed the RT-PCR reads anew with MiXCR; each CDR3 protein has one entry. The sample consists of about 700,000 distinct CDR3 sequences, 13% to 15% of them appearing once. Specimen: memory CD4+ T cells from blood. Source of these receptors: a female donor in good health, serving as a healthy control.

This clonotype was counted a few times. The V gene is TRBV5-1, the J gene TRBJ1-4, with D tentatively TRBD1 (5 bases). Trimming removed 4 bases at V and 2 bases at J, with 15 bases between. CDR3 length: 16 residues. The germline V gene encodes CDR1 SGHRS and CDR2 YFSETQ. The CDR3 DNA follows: TGCGCCAGCAGCCCCCTGAGGGGCCCTACTAATGAAAAACTGTTTTTT. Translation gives CASSPLRGPTNEKLFF.

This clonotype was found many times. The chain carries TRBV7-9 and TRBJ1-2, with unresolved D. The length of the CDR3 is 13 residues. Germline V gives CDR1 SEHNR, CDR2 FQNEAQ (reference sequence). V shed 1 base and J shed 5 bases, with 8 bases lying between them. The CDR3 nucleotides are TGTGCCAGCAGCTTAGAACACGTGTATGGCTACACCTTC. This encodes CASSLEHVYGYTF.

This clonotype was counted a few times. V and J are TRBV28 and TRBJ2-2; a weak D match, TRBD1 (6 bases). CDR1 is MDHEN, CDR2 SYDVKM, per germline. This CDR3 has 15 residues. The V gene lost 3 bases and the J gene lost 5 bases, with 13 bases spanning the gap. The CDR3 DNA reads TGTGCCAGCAGTTTGTGGGGGCTGGGGACCGGGGAGCTGTTTTTT. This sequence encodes CASSLWGLGTGELFF.

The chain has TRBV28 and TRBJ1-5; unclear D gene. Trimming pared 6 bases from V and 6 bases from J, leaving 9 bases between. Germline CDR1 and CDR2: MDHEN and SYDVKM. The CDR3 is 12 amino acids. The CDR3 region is CASRVQPQPQHF. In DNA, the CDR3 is TGTGCCAGCAGGGTACAGCCTCAGCCCCAGCATTTT. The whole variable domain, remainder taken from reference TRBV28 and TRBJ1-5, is DVKVTQSSRYLVKRTGEKVFLECVQDMDHENMFWYRQDPGLGLRLIYFSYDVKMKEKGDIPEGYSVSREKKERFSLILESASTNQTSMYLCASRVQPQPQHFGDGTRLSIL.

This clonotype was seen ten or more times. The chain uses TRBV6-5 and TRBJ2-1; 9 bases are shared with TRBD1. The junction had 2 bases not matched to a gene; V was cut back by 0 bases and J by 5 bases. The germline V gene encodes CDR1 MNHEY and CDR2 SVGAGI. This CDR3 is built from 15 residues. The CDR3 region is CASSYSDRGNNEQFF. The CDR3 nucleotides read TGTGCCAGCAGTTACTCTGACAGGGGGAACAATGAGCAGTTCTTC.

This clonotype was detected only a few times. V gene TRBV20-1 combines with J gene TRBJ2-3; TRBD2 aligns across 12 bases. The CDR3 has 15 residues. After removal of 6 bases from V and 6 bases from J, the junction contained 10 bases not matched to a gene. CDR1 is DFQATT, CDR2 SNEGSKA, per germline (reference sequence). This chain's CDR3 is CSAPGRLAGGDTQYF. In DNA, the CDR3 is TGCAGTGCCCCGGGCCGCCTAGCGGGAGGGGATACGCAGTATTTT.

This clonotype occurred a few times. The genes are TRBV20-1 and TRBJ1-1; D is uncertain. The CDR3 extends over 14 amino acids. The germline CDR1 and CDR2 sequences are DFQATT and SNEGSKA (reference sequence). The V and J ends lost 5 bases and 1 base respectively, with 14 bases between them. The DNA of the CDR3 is TGCAGTGCTCCCGCCGGTTTGGAGAACACTGAAGCTTTCTTT. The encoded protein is CSAPAGLENTEAFF.

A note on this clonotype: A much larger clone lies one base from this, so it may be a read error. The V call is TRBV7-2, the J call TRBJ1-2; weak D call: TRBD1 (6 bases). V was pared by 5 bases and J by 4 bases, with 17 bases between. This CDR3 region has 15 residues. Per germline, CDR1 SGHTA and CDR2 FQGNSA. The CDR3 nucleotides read TGTGCCAGCAGCCCACTAGACAGGTTACTCTATGGCTACACCTTC. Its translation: CASSPLDRLLYGYTF.